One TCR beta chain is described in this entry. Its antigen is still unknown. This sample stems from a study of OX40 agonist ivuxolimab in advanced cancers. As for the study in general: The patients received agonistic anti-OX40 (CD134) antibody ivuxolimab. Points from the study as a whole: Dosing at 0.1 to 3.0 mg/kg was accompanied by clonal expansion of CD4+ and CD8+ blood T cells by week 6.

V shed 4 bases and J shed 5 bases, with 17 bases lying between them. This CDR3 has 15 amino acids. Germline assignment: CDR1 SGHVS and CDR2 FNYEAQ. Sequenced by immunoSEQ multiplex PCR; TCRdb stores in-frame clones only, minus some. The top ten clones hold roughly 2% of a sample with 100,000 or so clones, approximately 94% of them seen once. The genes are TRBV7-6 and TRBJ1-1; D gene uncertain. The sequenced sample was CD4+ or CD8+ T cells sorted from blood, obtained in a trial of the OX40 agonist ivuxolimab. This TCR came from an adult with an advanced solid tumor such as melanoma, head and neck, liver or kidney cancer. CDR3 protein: CASSSGFGSGTEAFF. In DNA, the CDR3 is TGTGCCAGCAGCTCAGGATTCGGGTCTGGAACTGAAGCTTTCTTT. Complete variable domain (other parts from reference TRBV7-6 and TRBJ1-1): GAGVSQSPRYKVTKRGQDVALRCDPISGHVSLYWYRQALGQGPEFLTYFNYEAQQDKSGLPNDRFSAERPEGSISTLTIQRTEQRDSAMYRCASSSGFGSGTEAFFGQGTRLTVV.